These T cell receptor beta chains were read from a single sample in a study of T cell responses to AZD1222 COVID-19 vaccine. This table comes from immunoSEQ multiplex PCR, and its TCRdb copy is limited to in-frame clones, with some not included. The sample contains some 100,000 clones, about 89% of which appear only once. This material consisted of peripheral blood, taken on day 0 of AZD1222 vaccination. Source of these receptors: an adult in good health. Each CDR3 is given with its conserved first and last residue. D genes are given only for firm matches. Clone size is shown for a subset of rows, as once, few, many or a class of expanded clone.

abundance	v_gene	d_gene	j_gene	CDR3aa	CDR3nt
-	TRBV20-1	-	TRBJ2-5	CSASRNSQETQYF	TGCAGTGCTAGTCGGAACAGTCAAGAGACCCAGTACTTC
-	TRBV10-3	TRBD1	TRBJ1-3	CAILEGAGNTIYF	TGTGCCATCCTTGAGGGGGCGGGAAACACCATATATTTT
-	TRBV5-3	-	TRBJ1-1	CARSLAGESDKNTEAFF	TGTGCCAGAAGCTTAGCGGGGGAGAGTGATAAGAACACTGAAGCTTTCTTT
-	TRBV2	-	TRBJ1-2	CASTPGSILYGYTF	TGTGCCAGCACCCCGGGGAGCATTTTATATGGCTACACCTTC
-	TRBV5-1	TRBD1	TRBJ2-1	CASSLGRAGTGYNEQFF	TGCGCCAGCAGCTTGGGGCGAGCCGGGACAGGCTACAATGAGCAGTTCTTC
-	TRBV28	TRBD1	TRBJ2-7	CASSHAGTANLGEQYF	TGTGCCAGCAGTCACGCCGGGACAGCAAACTTGGGGGAGCAGTACTTC
-	TRBV10-3	-	TRBJ1-6	CAIAREGQGNSPLHF	TGTGCCATCGCCCGGGAGGGACAAGGAAATTCACCCCTCCACTTT
few	TRBV2	TRBD1	TRBJ1-2	CASSRQGSGYTF	TGTGCCAGCAGCAGACAGGGGTCTGGCTACACCTTC
-	TRBV5-8	TRBD1	TRBJ1-4	CASSRTGGGGKLFF	TGTGCCAGCAGTCGGACAGGGGGCGGCGGAAAACTGTTTTTT
-	TRBV2	-	TRBJ1-4	CASSGGGEKLFF	TGTGCCAGCAGCGGGGGTGGTGAAAAACTGTTTTTT
-	TRBV5-1	TRBD1	TRBJ1-2	CASSWATGGYGYTF	TGCGCCAGCAGCTGGGCGACAGGGGGATATGGCTACACCTTC
-	TRBV5-1	TRBD1	TRBJ1-2	CASSWRDRGKGYGYTF	TGCGCCAGCAGCTGGAGGGACAGGGGGAAGGGGTATGGCTACACCTTC
-	TRBV10-3	TRBD1	TRBJ2-3	CAISDQGASTDTQYF	TGTGCCATCAGTGATCAGGGGGCTAGCACAGATACGCAGTATTTT
-	TRBV5-1	TRBD1	TRBJ1-2	CASSLTPASRQGGGYTF	TGCGCCAGCAGCTTGACTCCCGCATCACGACAGGGGGGCGGCTACACCTTC
-	TRBV11-1	TRBD2	TRBJ2-1	CASSSLAGRYNEQFF	TGTGCCAGCAGCTCGTTAGCGGGACGATACAATGAGCAGTTCTTC
-	TRBV19	TRBD1	TRBJ1-5	CASSRQGGDPQHF	TGTGCCAGTAGCCGACAGGGGGGTGATCCCCAGCATTTT
-	TRBV28	-	TRBJ1-1	CASRTGTSLNTEAFF	TGTGCCAGCCGTACCGGGACGTCCCTGAACACTGAAGCTTTCTTT
-	TRBV6-6	-	TRBJ1-2	CASSYSIPAGNPGYTF	TGTGCCAGCAGTTACTCGATCCCAGCAGGGAATCCTGGCTACACCTTC
few	TRBV2	-	TRBJ2-1	CASSSWNEQFF	TGTGCCAGCAGTAGCTGGAATGAGCAGTTCTTC
-	TRBV5-1	-	TRBJ1-4	CASSWQGRTNEKLFF	TGCGCCAGCAGCTGGCAGGGAAGAACTAATGAAAAACTGTTTTTT
-	TRBV10-1	TRBD2	TRBJ2-3	CASSDLAGRTDTQYF	TGCGCCAGCAGTGACTTAGCGGGGCGCACAGATACGCAGTATTTT
once	TRBV5-1	TRBD2	TRBJ2-3	CASSKRTSGSTTDTQYF	TGCGCCAGCAGCAAGCGGACTAGCGGGAGTACAACAGATACGCAGTATTTT
-	TRBV18	TRBD2	TRBJ2-1	CASSPPGGNEQFF	TGTGCCAGCTCACCTCCGGGGGGGAATGAGCAGTTCTTC
-	TRBV11-3	-	TRBJ2-5	CASSSFTSARAAQYF	TGTGCCAGCAGCAGCTTCACTTCCGCCCGGGCGGCCCAGTACTTC
-	TRBV27	-	TRBJ2-7	CASSLSSGRYSYEQYF	TGTGCCAGCAGTCTTAGCTCAGGACGGTATTCCTACGAGCAGTACTTC
-	TRBV2	TRBD2	TRBJ2-7	CATVESGGSYEQYF	TGTGCCACCGTAGAAAGCGGGGGCTCCTACGAGCAGTACTTC